Listed here are 28 T cell receptor beta chains from one sample, sequenced in a study of breast tumors, draining lymph nodes, adjacent tissues. TCRdb independently ran MiXCR on the multiplex PCR reads; one entry per CDR3 protein. The data show about 100,000 distinct CDR3 sequences, over 20% seen once. The lymph nodes were axillary draining lymph nodes from breast cancer patients. Sequencing was done on a sample of axillary lymph node tissue. These receptor sequences come from a female donor with breast cancer. Some clones in this sample may be carry-over from other donors' samples.

In this sample, this clonotype turned up many times. The DNA for the CDR3 is TGCAGCGTCGGGACAGACGTCAAGGGCATTCAGTACTTC. Translation gives CSVGTDVKGIQYF. The rearrangement uses TRBV29-1 and TRBJ2-4, with 7 bases fitting TRBD1. J was trimmed by 9 bases and V by 6 bases; bases with no gene match: 11. Germline V gives CDR1 SQVTM, CDR2 ANQGSEA. This CDR3 is 13 amino acids long.

To note about this clonotype: A read error may be the cause here, since a much bigger clone is one base away. The chain is built from TRBV3-1 and TRBJ1-6; 9 nucleotides align to TRBD1. Germline V gene sequence: CDR1 LGHDT, CDR2 YNNKEL (reference sequence). The CDR3 totals 15 residues. CDR3: CASSQGQGVNSSLHF. The CDR3 DNA sequence: TGTGCCAGCAGCCAAGGACAGGGGGTTAATTCATCCCTCCACTTT.

As to this clonotype: With a much larger clone just one base away, this may be a read error. This chain links TRBV7-8 with TRBJ2-3, with TRBD2 matching 11 bases. The CDR3 loop spans 16 amino acids. The germline V gene encodes CDR1 SGHVS and CDR2 FQNEAQ. This chain's CDR3 is CAGSIGTSGSTDTQYF. The CDR3 DNA sequence: TGTGCCGGCAGCATAGGGACTAGCGGAAGCACAGATACGCAGTATTTT.

As for this clonotype: A much larger clone differs by one base, so this may be a read error. The chain uses TRBV12-3 or TRBV12-4 and TRBJ2-1; D is perhaps TRBD2 (5 bases). The length of the CDR3 is 11 residues. The V end was cut by 6 bases, the J end by 9 bases, with 9 bases between. CDR3 in DNA: TGTGCCAGCAGCCTAGCTGTTGAGCAGTTCTTC. It codes for CASSLAVEQFF.

This clonotype has ten or more counts. This sequence joins TRBV11-2 and TRBJ2-1, with 7 bases that match TRBD2. CDR3 length: 14 residues. Per germline, CDR1 SGHAT and CDR2 FQNNGV. The trim removed 10 bases at V and 2 bases at J, leaving 8 bases unmatched. CDR3: CATGEAGTYNEQFF. CDR3 nucleotides: TGTGCCACGGGGGAAGCGGGAACCTACAATGAGCAGTTCTTC.

This clonotype occurred many times. This rearrangement joins TRBV7-9 to TRBJ2-1, with 9 bases matching TRBD1. The germline V gene has CDR1 SEHNR and CDR2 FQNEAQ (reference sequence). V lost 0 bases to trimming and J lost 5 bases; unmatched junction nucleotides: 23. The CDR3 runs to 22 residues. The CDR3 loop is CASSLAPRGYRGRRINHNEQFF. The CDR3 bases are TGTGCCAGCAGCTTAGCGCCCAGGGGGTACAGGGGGCGCAGAATCAACCACAATGAGCAGTTCTTC.

This clonotype was detected ten times or more. The chain uses TRBV9 and TRBJ1-2, with D possibly matching TRBD1 (6 bases). The CDR3 consists of 16 residues. From germline, CDR1 is SGDLS and CDR2 YYNGEE. V shed 0 bases and J shed 4 bases, with 16 bases lying between them. CDR3 amino acids: CASSVGGGSGSYGYTF. Written as DNA, the CDR3 is TGTGCCAGCAGCGTAGGGGGGGGCAGTGGGAGCTATGGCTACACCTTC.

This clonotype appeared many times. This chain uses TRBV20-1 with TRBJ2-2, with TRBD2 matching 10 bases. This CDR3 has 12 residues. Germline assignment: CDR1 DFQATT and CDR2 SNEGSKA (reference sequence). Trimming removed 7 bases from V and 6 bases from J; junction bases left unmatched: 2. The CDR3 DNA follows: TGCAGTGGACTAGCGGGCCCCGGGGAGCTGTTTTTT. It is translated as CSGLAGPGELFF.

The table lists this clonotype with many counts. The V call is TRBV2, the J call TRBJ1-2, with a tentative D call TRBD1 (6 bases). The CDR3 consists of 14 residues. The V and J ends lost 2 bases and 1 base respectively, with 8 bases between them. Germline V lookup: CDR1 SNHLY, CDR2 FYNNEI. CDR3 sequence: CASSETGINYGYTF. DNA of the CDR3: TGTGCCAGCAGTGAAACAGGGATTAACTATGGCTACACCTTC.

V usage is TRBV5-1 and J usage is TRBJ2-6; TRBD2 might be the D (6 bases). The germline V gene has CDR1 SGHRS and CDR2 YFSETQ. The CDR3 has 17 amino acids. V dropped 7 bases and J dropped 0 bases, with 17 bases sitting between them. The CDR3 protein is CASGTGTSSSGANVLTF. CDR3 in DNA: TGCGCCAGCGGCACCGGGACTTCCAGCTCTGGGGCCAACGTCCTGACTTTC.

Many counts were recorded for this clonotype. The chain has TRBV7-3 and TRBJ2-1; D might be TRBD1 or TRBD2, each matching 7 bases. The CDR3 covers 15 residues. Germline assignment: CDR1 SGHTA and CDR2 FQGTGA. Trimming cost V 5 bases and J 4 bases, with 15 bases left between them. The CDR3 bases are TGTGCCAGCAGCCGCCAGGGGGGGGAATACAATGAGCAGTTCTTC. It is translated as CASSRQGGEYNEQFF.

There are many counts of this clonotype. CDR3 DNA sequence: TGTGCCAGCAGTTTGGGGGACAGGGGGATGGAGACCCAGTACTTC. Protein product: CASSLGDRGMETQYF. V usage is TRBV12-3 or TRBV12-4 and J usage is TRBJ2-5; 11 bases map to TRBD1. V lost 3 bases and J lost 5; bases outside the gene matches: 5. The CDR3 has 15 residues.

Concerning this clonotype: The conserved phenylalanine or tryptophan is not found at the CDR3 terminus, so this likely reflects a read error. J is TRBJ2-1 and V is TRBV5-1, with 10 bases fitting TRBD2. Trimming removed 4 bases from V and 8 bases from J; junction bases left unmatched: 6. The CDR3 is 14 amino acids. Germline assignment: CDR1 SGHRS and CDR2 YFSETQ. The CDR3 here is CASSHSGRNDEQFL. CDR3 DNA sequence: TGCGCCAGCAGCCATAGCGGGAGGAACGATGAGCAGTTCCTC.

This clonotype was counted at least ten times. The chain links TRBV6-2 or TRBV6-3 to TRBJ1-6; D possibly corresponds to TRBD1 (6 bases). Germline V lookup: CDR1 MNHEY, CDR2 SVGEGT. The V gene lost 5 bases and the J gene lost 4 bases, with 12 bases spanning the gap. The CDR3 is 15 residues long. The CDR3 nucleotides are TGTGCCAGCAGTCTCGGACAGAGTTATAATTCACCCCTCCACTTT. It specifies CASSLGQSYNSPLHF.

This clonotype was seen at least ten times. This chain connects TRBV6-5 to TRBJ1-5; tentatively, D is TRBD1 (6 bases). Germline CDR1 MNHEY, CDR2 SVGAGI. V was cut by 6 bases and J by 2 bases, with 11 bases left in between. The CDR3 runs 14 residues. DNA for the CDR3: TGTGCCAGCAGCCCCCACAGGGGCAATCAGCCCCAGCATTTT. Amino acid sequence: CASSPHRGNQPQHF.

Of note for this clonotype: A read error may be the cause here, since a much bigger clone is one base away. The chain has TRBV6-1 and TRBJ1-3; D perhaps matches TRBD1 (6 bases). The CDR3 covers 16 residues. V gave up 4 bases and J gave up 0 bases, with 13 bases separating them. The V gene's germline CDR1 is MNHNS and CDR2 SASEGT. DNA of the CDR3: TGTGCCAGCAGTGTAAGGGGACAAATCTCTGGAAACACCATATATTTT. It encodes CASSVRGQISGNTIYF.

The chain has TRBV7-9 and TRBJ1-1; the D is unclear. The V gene's germline CDR1 is SEHNR and CDR2 FQNEAQ (reference sequence). The CDR3 contains 13 residues. Trimming removed 4 bases at V and 1 base at J, with 7 bases between. The CDR3 coding sequence is TGTGCCAGCAGCTCGGAGTGGAACACTGAAGCTTTCTTT. This encodes CASSSEWNTEAFF.

V and J are TRBV20-1 and TRBJ1-6; 7 nucleotides agree with TRBD1. CDR1 DFQATT and CDR2 SNEGSKA come from the germline V gene (reference sequence). Trimming cost V 1 base and J 6 bases; bases outside gene matches: 6. CDR3 size: 15 residues. CDR3 residues: CSARGWTGGNSPLHF. Written as DNA, the CDR3 is TGCAGTGCTAGAGGATGGACAGGAGGTAATTCACCCCTCCACTTT.

The V gene is TRBV10-3, the J gene TRBJ1-6; TRBD1 matches at 8 bases. CDR1 and CDR2 from the germline V gene are ENHRY and SYGVKD. V shed 0 bases, J shed 18 bases, and the junction held 22 bases outside the gene matches. This CDR3 has 18 residues. The chain's CDR3 is CAISESRTGRFFNSPPHF. The DNA for the CDR3 is TGTGCCATCAGTGAGTCCCGGACAGGGCGCTTTTTCAATTCACCTCCCCACTTT.

In its sample, this clonotype was seen many times. The CDR3 DNA sequence: TGTGCCAGCACTTACCCCGGACTAGCGGTCACAGATACGCAGTATTTT. Amino acids: CASTYPGLAVTDTQYF. The V and J genes are TRBV28 and TRBJ2-3, with TRBD2 matching 10 bases. The CDR3 has 16 residues. CDR1 is MDHEN, CDR2 SYDVKM, per germline. The V and J ends lost 7 bases and 2 bases, in that order; junction bases with no gene match: 9.

This clonotype was recorded many times. V usage is TRBV11-2 and J usage is TRBJ2-7; the match to TRBD2 covers 14 bases. CDR1 is SGHAT, CDR2 FQNNGV, per germline. Trimming at V came to 3 bases and at J to 3 bases, leaving 13 bases not matched to a gene. CDR3 size: 19 residues. CDR3 residues: CASSFIGRAGTSGSYEQYF. The CDR3, as DNA: TGTGCCAGCAGCTTTATAGGTAGGGCCGGGACTAGCGGGAGCTACGAGCAGTACTTC.

This clonotype was detected ten times or more. The chain uses TRBV6-1 and TRBJ2-7; TRBD1 or TRBD2 may be the D gene (5 bases each). The CDR3 covers 13 residues. Trimming removed 8 bases at V and 4 bases at J, with 15 bases between. CDR1 is MNHNS and CDR2 is SASEGT in the germline V gene. DNA for the CDR3: TGTGCCAGCCGGGGACGAGGGAATTACGAGCAGTACTTC. It translates to CASRGRGNYEQYF.

This clonotype was counted ten times or more. The CDR3 region has the DNA TGTGCCAGCAGCTCTAGGAGGACAGGCCAAACAGATACGCAGTATTTT. It specifies CASSSRRTGQTDTQYF. V and J are TRBV7-8 and TRBJ2-3; 7 bases align to TRBD1. Germline CDR1 SGHVS, CDR2 FQNEAQ. The CDR3 runs to 16 residues. Trimming cost V 4 bases and J 3 bases; bases outside gene matches: 10.

CDR3 bases: TGCGCCAGCAGCAAAGGGACAGGGAGAGGTTCAACTAATGAAAAACTGTTTTTT. Translating gives CASSKGTGRGSTNEKLFF. The chain is built from TRBV4-1 and TRBJ1-4; 9 bases are shared with TRBD1. This CDR3 is 18 amino acids long. V dropped 5 bases and J dropped 0; count of bases not matched to a gene: 10. Germline CDR1 and CDR2: MGHRA and YSYEKL.

The chain has TRBV30 and TRBJ2-5, with 11 bases that match TRBD2. V was pared by 5 bases and J by 5 bases, with 19 bases of the junction left unmatched. In germline, CDR1 is GTSNPN, CDR2 SVGIG (reference sequence). The CDR3 totals 18 residues. The CDR3 DNA follows: TGTGCCTGGGCCCGAATAATTAGCGGGGGGGCCGACTGGGAGACCCAGTACTTC. Residues: CAWARIISGGADWETQYF.

Concerning this clonotype itself: Given a much more abundant clone one base away, this may be a read error. V usage is TRBV3-1 and J usage is TRBJ1-4; D is undetermined. The CDR3 sequence is 15 residues long. Germline V lookup: CDR1 LGHDT, CDR2 YNNKEL (reference sequence). CDR3 sequence reads: CASSQARMAGEKLLF. The DNA of the CDR3 is TGTGCCAGCAGCCAAGCAAGGATGGCGGGAGAAAAACTGCTTTTT.

This clonotype was found many times. V and J are TRBV6-1 and TRBJ1-2; D gene uncertain. Trimming took off 3 bases at V and 8 bases at J, with 19 bases between the two ends. The CDR3 runs to 15 residues. The V gene's germline CDR1 is MNHNS and CDR2 SASEGT. As DNA, the CDR3 is TGTGCCAGCAGTGAGGGCCCGTCAGTTTGGTACGGCTACACCTTC. This translates into CASSEGPSVWYGYTF.

At least ten counts were recorded for this clonotype. The rearrangement uses TRBV12-3 or TRBV12-4 and TRBJ2-5; a possible D gene is TRBD1 (6 bases). The CDR3 contains 13 residues. Trimming took off 6 bases at V and 2 bases at J, with 10 bases between the two ends. DNA for the CDR3: TGTGCCAGCAGGCCGACAGGTCAAGAGACCCAGTACTTC. It translates to CASRPTGQETQYF.